The 18 T cell receptor beta chains presented below share a single source sample, sequenced in a study of blood T cell repertoires in COVID-19. TCRdb keeps only in-frame clones here, not all; method: immunoSEQ multiplex PCR. This table has 35,000 to 45,000 clones, 80% to 90% appearing once. Input material: peripheral blood. These receptors all come from a man aged 35-49 years with active COVID-19.

This clone came up once. This chain links TRBV9 with TRBJ1-2; 10 bases agree with TRBD1. V trimming: 1 base; J trimming: 4 bases; junction bases outside the gene matches: 13. The length of the CDR3 is 18 residues. Germline values: CDR1 SGDLS, CDR2 YYNGEE. The CDR3 nucleotides read TGTGCCAGCAGCGTAAGGCGGGACAGGGGCTCGAGGAGCTATGGCTACACCTTC. Translation gives CASSVRRDRGSRSYGYTF.

V and J are TRBV11-2 and TRBJ2-7; 12 bases agree with TRBD2. The germline V gene encodes CDR1 SGHAT and CDR2 FQNNGV. This CDR3 contains 15 residues. The V and J ends lost 3 bases and 3 bases, in that order; junction bases with no gene match: 3. CDR3 in DNA: TGTGCCAGCAGCTTCTCGACTAGCGGGAGCTACGAGCAGTACTTC. Its protein is CASSFSTSGSYEQYF. The full variable domain, in which reference TRBV11-2 and TRBJ2-7 provide the parts outside the CDR3, is EAGVAQSPRYKIIEKRQSVAFWCNPISGHATLYWYQQILGQGPKLLIQFQNNGVVDDSQLPKDRFSAERLKGVDSTLKIQPAKLEDSAVYLCASSFSTSGSYEQYFGPGTRLTVT.

The CDR3 loop reads CASTGGLAYEQYF. The CDR3 DNA follows: TGTGCCAGCACCGGGGGGTTGGCCTACGAGCAGTACTTC. The J gene is TRBJ2-7, the V gene TRBV11-2; TRBD2 matches at 7 bases. The CDR3 is 13 amino acids. The V and J ends lost 7 bases and 2 bases, in that order; junction bases with no gene match: 5. Germline V CDR1 and CDR2: SGHAT, FQNNGV.

This clone was seen more than once but under ten times. The rearrangement uses TRBV12-3 or TRBV12-4 and TRBJ1-5, with unresolved D. CDR3 length: 12 amino acids. V lost 6 bases, J lost 6 bases, and 9 bases lay in between. CDR3 bases: TGTGCCAGCAGGTACTCAGGTCAGCCCCAGCATTTT. Its translation: CASRYSGQPQHF.

This clone has just a few counts. The rearrangement uses TRBV5-1 and TRBJ1-3; D is uncertain. V was cut by 2 bases and J by 2 bases, with 8 bases left in between. The CDR3 totals 14 residues. CDR1 SGHRS and CDR2 YFSETQ come from the germline V gene. The CDR3 DNA sequence: TGCGCCAGCAGCTTACTAGGAGCTGGAAACACCATATATTTT. Translation: CASSLLGAGNTIYF. Drawing the rest from reference TRBV5-1 and TRBJ1-3, the complete variable domain is KAGVTQTPRYLIKTRGQQVTLSCSPISGHRSVSWYQQTPGQGLQFLFEYFSETQRNKGNFPGRFSGRQFSNSRSEMNVSTLELGDSALYLCASSLLGAGNTIYFGEGSWLTVV.

This chain connects TRBV6-5 to TRBJ1-1; 7 nucleotides align to TRBD1. The junction had 6 bases not matched to a gene; V was cut back by 7 bases and J by 4 bases. Germline V CDR1 and CDR2: MNHEY, SVGAGI. The CDR3 is made up of 13 amino acids. CDR3 amino acids: CASIRNRGTEAFF. The DNA for the CDR3 is TGTGCCAGCATTAGAAACAGGGGCACTGAAGCTTTCTTT.

The CDR3 DNA sequence: TGCGCCAGCAGCCAAGATGGTGGGGGACTAGCGGGAGGAAGAAATGAGCAGTTCTTC. As protein: CASSQDGGGLAGGRNEQFF. J is TRBJ2-1 and V is TRBV4-1; the match to TRBD2 covers 15 bases. This CDR3 region has 19 residues. J lost 7 bases, V lost 0 bases, and 10 bases had no gene match. Germline V gene sequence: CDR1 MGHRA, CDR2 YSYEKL.

This clone was observed once. The chain links TRBV28 to TRBJ2-7, with unresolved D. Germline lookup yields CDR1 MDHEN and CDR2 SYDVKM. V lost 4 bases and J 0 bases, leaving 16 bases between the germline ends. The CDR3 totals 16 residues. CDR3 in amino acids: CASSSVEGWSSYEQYF. The CDR3, as DNA: TGTGCCAGCAGTTCGGTGGAAGGCTGGAGCTCCTACGAGCAGTACTTC.

The J gene is TRBJ2-3, the V gene TRBV28, with 8 bases matching TRBD2. CDR3 size: 14 residues. Germline CDR1 reads MDHEN; CDR2 reads SYDVKM. V shed 6 bases and J 2 bases; nucleotides not matched to a gene: 4. CDR3 residues: CASRLAGSTDTQYF. DNA for the CDR3: TGTGCCAGCAGGTTAGCGGGGTCCACAGATACGCAGTATTTT. Filled out from reference TRBV28 and TRBJ2-3, the complete variable domain reads DVKVTQSSRYLVKRTGEKVFLECVQDMDHENMFWYRQDPGLGLRLIYFSYDVKMKEKGDIPEGYSVSREKKERFSLILESASTNQTSMYLCASRLAGSTDTQYFGPGTRLTVL.

CDR3 in DNA: TGTGCCAGCAGCTTACGACAGGGGGATGAAAAACTGTTTTTT. Translation gives CASSLRQGDEKLFF. This chain joins TRBV7-9 and TRBJ1-4, with 9 bases matching TRBD1. The CDR3 consists of 14 residues. Unmatched junction bases numbered 1, after V lost 2 bases and J lost 6 bases. The germline CDR1 and CDR2 sequences are SEHNR and FQNEAQ (reference sequence). Variable domain in full (rest from reference TRBV7-9 and TRBJ1-4): DTGVSQNPRHKITKRGQNVTFRCDPISEHNRLYWYRQTLGQGPEFLTYFQNEAQLEKSRLLSDRFSAERPKGSFSTLEIQRTEQGDSAMYLCASSLRQGDEKLFFGSGTQLSVL.

This clone was counted a few times. This chain joins TRBV7-8 and TRBJ2-7; no clear D gene. Per germline, CDR1 SGHVS and CDR2 FQNEAQ. V gave up 5 bases and J gave up 3 bases, with 8 bases separating them. The CDR3 loop spans 12 amino acids. CDR3 in amino acids: CASSPYSYEQYF. The CDR3 bases are TGTGCCAGCAGCCCATACAGCTACGAGCAGTACTTC.

The gene calls are TRBV18 and TRBJ2-2; 8 positions match TRBD2. V gave up 3 bases and J gave up 3 bases; unmatched junction bases: 9. The CDR3 length is 17 residues. Germline-derived CDR1 and CDR2 are KGHSH and LQKENI. The CDR3 spells CASSPFNLRGDTGELFF. CDR3 in DNA: TGTGCCAGCTCACCCTTCAATTTGCGGGGGGACACCGGGGAGCTGTTTTTT.

The chain joins TRBV11-2 to TRBJ1-2, with 8 positions matching TRBD1. The CDR3 spans 14 residues. V lost 1 base, J lost 5 bases, and 3 bases stayed unmatched. The germline CDR1 and CDR2 sequences are SGHAT and FQNNGV. CDR3 amino acids: CASSLVGTGYGYTF. In DNA form, the CDR3 reads TGTGCCAGCAGCTTAGTTGGGACAGGTTATGGCTACACCTTC.

V is TRBV19 and J is TRBJ2-3, with TRBD2 matching 8 bases. The germline V gene has CDR1 LNHDA and CDR2 SQIVND (reference sequence). This CDR3 is built from 15 residues. Germline trimming cut 3 bases from V and 1 base from J; bases unmatched to any gene: 3. The DNA for the CDR3 is TGTGCCAGTAGTATGGCGGGAGGAGGCACAGATACGCAGTATTTT. As protein: CASSMAGGGTDTQYF.

This clone appeared once. The chain carries TRBV5-4 and TRBJ2-3; 10 bases line up with TRBD2. V lost 4 bases to trimming and J lost 4 bases; unmatched junction nucleotides: 9. Looked up from germline, CDR1 is SGHNT and CDR2 is YYREEE (reference sequence). The CDR3 length is 16 residues. CDR3 nucleotides: TGTGCCAGCAGCGGGCCCACTAGCGGGATCGCAGATACGCAGTATTTT. Protein sequence: CASSGPTSGIADTQYF.

The chain combines TRBV19 with TRBJ2-5, with 11 bases identical to TRBD2. This CDR3 spans 14 amino acids. Per the germline V gene, CDR1 is LNHDA and CDR2 is SQIVND (reference sequence). V shed 8 bases, J shed 5 bases, and the junction held 7 bases outside the gene matches. CDR3 in DNA: TGTGCCAGTCGAACGGGACTAGCGGCGGAGACCCAGTACTTC. This sequence encodes CASRTGLAAETQYF. Together with reference TRBV19 and TRBJ2-5, the CDR3 gives the full variable domain: DGGITQSPKYLFRKEGQNVTLSCEQNLNHDAMYWYRQDPGQGLRLIYYSQIVNDFQKGDIAEGYSVSREKKESFPLTVTSAQKNPTAFYLCASRTGLAAETQYFGPGTRLLVL.

This chain links TRBV18 with TRBJ1-1; no firm D call. V gave up 2 bases and J gave up 5 bases, with 15 bases separating them. CDR1 KGHSH and CDR2 LQKENI come from the germline V gene. The CDR3 consists of 15 residues. The CDR3 region is CASSPRIAANTEAFF. CDR3 nucleotides: TGTGCCAGCTCACCAAGGATCGCGGCGAATACTGAAGCTTTCTTT.

V is TRBV5-1 and J is TRBJ2-7, with 7 bases lining up with TRBD1. Germline V gives CDR1 SGHRS, CDR2 YFSETQ. The CDR3 contains 15 residues. Trimming took 4 bases from V and 7 from J; bases not matched to a gene: 14. Here the CDR3 reads CASSQYRGSTKEQYF. In DNA, the CDR3 is TGCGCCAGCAGCCAATACAGGGGCTCTACGAAAGAGCAGTACTTC. The full variable domain, completed using reference TRBV5-1 and TRBJ2-7, is KAGVTQTPRYLIKTRGQQVTLSCSPISGHRSVSWYQQTPGQGLQFLFEYFSETQRNKGNFPGRFSGRQFSNSRSEMNVSTLELGDSALYLCASSQYRGSTKEQYFGPGTRLTVT.